The sequence of this TCR beta chain was determined in a study of technical replicates of blood from several donors. V lost 7 bases, J lost 9 bases, and 10 bases stayed unmatched. The germline V gene has CDR1 LNHDA and CDR2 SQIVND (reference sequence). This CDR3 spans 14 amino acids. Sequencing was performed with immunoSEQ multiplex PCR; in TCRdb, only in-frame clones are kept and a portion is missing. The data contain tens of thousands of clones, 95% of them singletons. The receptor was isolated from a human donor in good health. This chain joins TRBV19 and TRBJ2-1; 9 bases are a match to TRBD1. The sequencing input was T cells isolated from PBMCs. The CDR3 reads CASTRGQGKIEQFF. CDR3 coding DNA: TGTGCCAGTACCAGGGGACAGGGTAAAATTGAGCAGTTCTTC.